The 20 T cell receptor beta chains below come from one sample, sequenced in a study of T cells in women clearing cervical HPV infection. Sequencing used immunoSEQ multiplex PCR; TCRdb keeps in-frame clones, though not all of them. The sample data list 21,000 or so clones. Material for sequencing was blood buffy coat. The receptors originated from a woman between 18 and 70 years old with a cervical HPV16 infection that either progressed to CIN3+ or cleared (not recorded which).

As regards this clone: Coverage ceases 3 residues before the CDR3 finishes, and the germline J gene fills in the end. This chain joins TRBV6-1 and TRBJ1-1, with D possibly being TRBD1 (6 bases). CDR3 size: 14 residues. V lost 3 bases, J lost 1 base, and 9 bases lay in between. From germline, CDR1 is MNHNS and CDR2 SASEGT. The CDR3 loop is CASSDRTENTEAFF. The CDR3 bases that were read are TGTGCCAGCAGTGATAGGACAGAGAACACTGAA.

Concerning this clone itself: Read coverage stops 3 residues before the CDR3 terminus; the germline J gene supplies the remainder. This chain links TRBV19 with TRBJ2-7; D perhaps matches TRBD1 (6 bases). Germline V gene lookup returns CDR1 LNHDA and CDR2 SQIVND (reference sequence). V lost 2 bases and J lost 2, with 13 bases in between. There are 15 residues in the CDR3. Here the CDR3 reads CASSIILRGTYEQYF. The part of the CDR3 DNA that was read is TGTGCCAGTAGTATAATACTCAGGGGAACCTACGAG.

A word on this clone: Germline and junction disagree at one end, which may indicate a read error. The read stops 3 residues short of the end of the CDR3; the missing end is completed from the germline J gene. Other DNA sequences in the same sample also yield this CDR3. The chain carries TRBV5-1 and TRBJ1-6; TRBD1 agrees at 8 bases. Germline V gives CDR1 SGHRS, CDR2 YFSETQ. The CDR3 consists of 15 residues. CDR3 loop: CASSLEGTGNSPLHF. CDR3 bases read: TGCGCCAGCAGCTTGGAAGGGACAGGTAATTCGCCC.

The sequenced part of the CDR3 DNA is TGTGCCAGCAGTTCGGCGGGAACGGGCGCAGATACG. Translated, it gives CASSSAGTGADT. The CDR3 in its entirety is CASSSAGTGADTQYF. V is TRBV6-4 and J is TRBJ2-3, with D possibly matching TRBD2 (6 bases). Read sequence stops 3 residues before the CDR3 end, and the germline J gene provides the missing end. The V gene's germline CDR1 is MRHNA and CDR2 SNTAGT. Trimming pared 5 bases from V and 4 bases from J, leaving 16 bases between. The CDR3 is 15 amino acids.

About this clone: Coverage ceases 3 residues before the CDR3 finishes, and the germline J gene fills in the end. The V and J genes are TRBV29-1 and TRBJ2-7; D unresolved. The CDR3 is made up of 13 amino acids. Germline CDR1 SQVTM, CDR2 ANQGSEA. With 2 bases removed from V and 4 bases from J, the gap between germline ends came to 12 bases. Here the CDR3 reads CSVETGSGYEQYF. Partial CDR3 DNA: TGCAGCGTTGAAACGGGTTCTGGTTACGAG.

On this clone: The sequence runs out 3 residues before the end of the CDR3; the remainder is reconstructed from the germline J gene. The chain links TRBV6-1 to TRBJ1-5; D is undetermined. In germline, CDR1 is MNHNS, CDR2 SASEGT. There are 15 residues in the CDR3. V dropped 2 bases and J dropped 5 bases, with 13 bases sitting between them. The CDR3 protein is CASSESRVTDQPQHF. The part of the CDR3 DNA that was read is TGTGCCAGCAGTGAATCACGGGTTACGGATCAGCCC.

Here the CDR3 reads CASSLVKGNTGELFF. The sequenced part of the CDR3 DNA is TGTGCCAGCAGCTTAGTTAAGGGTAACACCGGGGAG. The gene calls are TRBV13 and TRBJ2-2; unclear D gene. The read terminates 3 residues ahead of where the CDR3 ends, so the germline J gene completes it. V lost 1 base to trimming and J lost 2 bases, with 8 bases between them. The germline V gene has CDR1 PRHDT and CDR2 FYEKMQ (reference sequence). The length of the CDR3 is 15 residues.

Details on this clone: The sequenced fragment ends 3 residues before the CDR3 boundary, so the rest is inferred from the germline J gene. The V and J genes are TRBV6-1 and TRBJ1-4; D gene uncertain. The V gene lost 1 base and the J gene lost 5 bases, with 8 bases spanning the gap. Looked up from germline, CDR1 is MNHNS and CDR2 is SASEGT. This CDR3 contains 14 residues. The chain's CDR3 is CASSEVSRNEKLFF. The covered CDR3 bases are TGTGCCAGCAGTGAAGTGTCCAGAAATGAAAAA.

In the case of this clone: The CDR3 end is not reached by the read, which stops 3 residues before it; the germline J gene fills it in. This sequence joins TRBV30 and TRBJ1-1; D remains unclear. V was pared by 5 bases and J by 6 bases, with 10 bases between. The CDR3 runs 11 residues. The germline CDR1 and CDR2 sequences are GTSNPN and SVGIG (reference sequence). The CDR3 sequence: CAWGRMAEAFF. The covered CDR3 bases are TGTGCCTGGGGCAGGATGGCTGAA.

With respect to this clone: Coverage ceases 3 residues before the CDR3 finishes, and the germline J gene fills in the end. The V gene is TRBV5-1, the J gene TRBJ1-2, with D unclear. This CDR3 is built from 14 residues. Germline V CDR1 and CDR2: SGHRS, YFSETQ. The covered CDR3 bases are TGCGCCAGCAACACCGCGGCCCAGTCTGGGGGC. As protein: CASNTAAQSGG. The entire CDR3 protein reads CASNTAAQSGGYTF.

With respect to this clone: The read stops 3 residues short of the end of the CDR3; the missing end is completed from the germline J gene. V usage is TRBV7-8 and J usage is TRBJ1-4; no reliable D call. The CDR3 length is 15 residues. The V gene lost 5 bases and the J gene lost 1 base, with 11 bases spanning the gap. Germline lookup yields CDR1 SGHVS and CDR2 FQNEAQ. The sequenced part of the CDR3 DNA is TGTGCCAGCAGCCTATCCACTCGAACTAATGAAAAA. Amino acids: CASSLSTRTNEK. Given in full, the CDR3 is CASSLSTRTNEKLFF. The full variable domain, rest sourced from reference TRBV7-8 and TRBJ1-4, is GAGVSQSPRYKVAKRGQDVALRCDPISGHVSLFWYQQALGQGPEFLTYFQNEAQLDKSGLPSDRFFAERPEGSVSTLKIQRTQQEDSAVYLCASSLSTRTNEKLFFGSGTQLSVL.

A word on this clone: The read finishes 3 residues shy of the CDR3 end, and the germline J gene is used to complete it. The V and J genes are TRBV30 and TRBJ1-2; 8 positions agree with TRBD1. The CDR3 runs to 17 residues. Germline-derived CDR1 and CDR2 are GTSNPN and SVGIG (reference sequence). CDR3 region: CAWSVDISRQGPKGYTF. The CDR3 bases that were read are TGTGCCTGGAGTGTAGATATTTCGAGACAGGGGCCCAAGGGG.

As for this clone: The read terminates 3 residues before the CDR3 end, so the remaining end is supplied by the germline J gene. This rearrangement joins TRBV2 to TRBJ2-7, with 8 positions matching TRBD1. The length of the CDR3 is 17 residues. Germline values: CDR1 SNHLY, CDR2 FYNNEI. With 0 bases clipped from V and 3 bases from J, the junction kept 10 bases outside the gene matches. The covered CDR3 bases are TGTGCCAGCAGTGAAGCGCTTCTAAGGACAGGGTACTACGAG. It is translated as CASSEALLRTGYYE. The full CDR3 reads CASSEALLRTGYYEQYF.

Comment on this clone: The DNA ends 3 residues before the CDR3 does, and the rest of the CDR3 is filled in from the germline J gene. The chain uses TRBV6-1 and TRBJ2-7, with 11 bases lining up with TRBD2. The CDR3 sequence is 16 residues long. CDR1 and CDR2 from the germline V gene are MNHNS and SASEGT. Trimming removed 4 bases from V and 4 bases from J; junction bases left unmatched: 9. The CDR3 protein is CASSGGGTSGTYEQYF. Partial CDR3 DNA: TGTGCCAGCAGTGGGGGGGGGACTAGCGGAACTTACGAG.

With respect to this clone: The read ends 3 residues shy of where the CDR3 ends; the end is completed using the germline J gene. V gene TRBV9 combines with J gene TRBJ2-1; 8 nucleotides align to TRBD2. The V segment lost 2 bases and the J segment 7 bases; nucleotides outside the gene matches: 5. The CDR3 is 14 residues long. Looked up from germline, CDR1 is SGDLS and CDR2 is YYNGEE. Incomplete CDR3 DNA: TGTGCCAGCAGCGTGGGGACTAGTGGTAATGAG. It encodes CASSVGTSGNE. The entire CDR3 is CASSVGTSGNEQFF.

In regard to this clone: The CDR3 goes on 3 residues after the read ends, and that part is filled in from the germline J gene. The chain has TRBV13 and TRBJ2-3, with 8 bases identical to TRBD2. Looked up from germline, CDR1 is PRHDT and CDR2 is FYEKMQ (reference sequence). The CDR3 has 13 amino acids. The J segment lost 7 bases and the V segment lost 5 bases, leaving 5 bases of the junction unmatched. CDR3 amino acids: CASSPGGGHTQYF. Partial CDR3 DNA: TGTGCCAGCAGCCCCGGGGGGGGCCATACG.

The CDR3 bases that were read are TGTGCCAGCAGCCCAGGAATACCGTTAGAGGACAATGAG. It yields the protein CASSPGIPLEDNE. The entire CDR3 sequence reads CASSPGIPLEDNEQFF. The chain employs TRBV7-8 and TRBJ2-1; no clear D gene. With the read ending 3 residues before the CDR3 end, the germline J gene is used to fill in that end. The V end lost 5 bases, the J end lost 5 bases, and 19 bases lay between the germline ends. This CDR3 is built from 16 residues. Per the germline V gene, CDR1 is SGHVS and CDR2 is FQNEAQ.

With regard to this clone: The sequence runs out 3 residues before the end of the CDR3; the remainder is reconstructed from the germline J gene. The chain combines TRBV7-9 with TRBJ2-5, with no clear D. CDR3 length: 14 residues. Looked up from germline, CDR1 is SEHNR and CDR2 is FQNEAQ (reference sequence). The ends were cut back, 5 bases at V and 1 base at J, with 11 bases in the middle. The CDR3 DNA, read in part, is TGTGCCAGCAGCGCTAAAGGGTCCCAAGAGACC. This codes for CASSAKGSQET. Given in full, the CDR3 is CASSAKGSQETQYF. Looking up the rest from reference TRBV7-9 and TRBJ2-5 gives the full variable domain: DTGVSQNPRHKITKRGQNVTFRCDPISEHNRLYWYRQTLGQGPEFLTYFQNEAQLEKSRLLSDRFSAERPKGSFSTLEIQRTEQGDSAMYLCASSAKGSQETQYFGPGTRLLVL.

Worth noting for this clone: Sequencing ends 3 residues short of the CDR3 end; the germline J gene provides the rest. The rearrangement joins TRBV10-1 to TRBJ2-2; the D is unclear. There are 13 residues in the CDR3. With 6 bases removed from V and 0 bases from J, the gap between germline ends came to 5 bases. The germline V gene encodes CDR1 WNHNN and CDR2 SYGVQD (reference sequence). CDR3 loop: CASSVANTGELFF. The part of the CDR3 DNA that was read is TGCGCCAGCAGCGTCGCGAACACCGGGGAG.

Turning to this clone: Read data end 3 residues before the CDR3 end; the end is taken from the germline J gene. This chain links TRBV2 with TRBJ2-2; a weak D match, TRBD1 (5 bases). Germline values: CDR1 SNHLY, CDR2 FYNNEI. CDR3 length: 15 residues. Trimming cost V 5 bases and J 5 bases, with 15 bases left between them. The sequenced CDR3 bases are TGTGCCAGCAGTTGGGAAGGGGTCCTTACCGGGGAG. This encodes CASSWEGVLTGE. The whole CDR3 reads CASSWEGVLTGELFF.